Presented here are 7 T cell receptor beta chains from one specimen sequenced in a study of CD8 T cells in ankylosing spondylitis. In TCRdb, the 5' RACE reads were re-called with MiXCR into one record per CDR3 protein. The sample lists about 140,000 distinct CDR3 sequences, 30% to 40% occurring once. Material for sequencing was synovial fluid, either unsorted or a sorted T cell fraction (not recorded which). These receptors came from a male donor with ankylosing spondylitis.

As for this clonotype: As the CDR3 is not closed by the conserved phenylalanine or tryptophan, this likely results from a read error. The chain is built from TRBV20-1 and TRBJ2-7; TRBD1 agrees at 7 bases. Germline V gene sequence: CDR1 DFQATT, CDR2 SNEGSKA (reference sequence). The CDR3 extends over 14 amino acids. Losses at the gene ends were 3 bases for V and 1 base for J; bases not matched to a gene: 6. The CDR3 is CSASRTGGSYEQYI. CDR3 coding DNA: TGCAGTGCTAGCCGGACAGGCGGTTCCTACGAGCAGTACATC.

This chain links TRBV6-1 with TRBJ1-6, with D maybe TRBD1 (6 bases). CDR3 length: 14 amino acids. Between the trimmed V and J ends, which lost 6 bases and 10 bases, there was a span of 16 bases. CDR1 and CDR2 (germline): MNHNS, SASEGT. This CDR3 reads CASSRAGDGSPLHF. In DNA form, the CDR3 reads TGTGCCAGCAGCAGGGCAGGGGATGGGTCACCCCTCCACTTT.

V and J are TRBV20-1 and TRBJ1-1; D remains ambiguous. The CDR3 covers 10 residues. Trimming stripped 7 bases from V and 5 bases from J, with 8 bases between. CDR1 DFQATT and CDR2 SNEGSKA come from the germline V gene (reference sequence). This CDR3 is CSVGMTEAFF. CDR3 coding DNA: TGCAGTGTGGGAATGACTGAAGCTTTCTTT.

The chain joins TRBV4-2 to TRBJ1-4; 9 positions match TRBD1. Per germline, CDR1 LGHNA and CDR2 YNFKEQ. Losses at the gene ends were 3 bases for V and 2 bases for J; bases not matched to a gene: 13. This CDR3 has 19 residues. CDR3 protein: CASSHAGTGGGSTNEKLFF. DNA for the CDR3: TGTGCCAGCAGCCATGCCGGAACAGGGGGCGGATCGACTAATGAAAAACTGTTTTTT.

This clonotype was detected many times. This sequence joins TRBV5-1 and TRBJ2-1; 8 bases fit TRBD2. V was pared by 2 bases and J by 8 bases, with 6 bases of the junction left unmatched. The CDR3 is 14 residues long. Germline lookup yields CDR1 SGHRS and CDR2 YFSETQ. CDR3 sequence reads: CASSFERERHEQFF. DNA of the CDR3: TGCGCCAGCAGCTTTGAGCGGGAGCGACATGAGCAGTTCTTC. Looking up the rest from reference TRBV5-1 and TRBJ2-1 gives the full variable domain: KAGVTQTPRYLIKTRGQQVTLSCSPISGHRSVSWYQQTPGQGLQFLFEYFSETQRNKGNFPGRFSGRQFSNSRSEMNVSTLELGDSALYLCASSFERERHEQFFGPGTRLTVL.

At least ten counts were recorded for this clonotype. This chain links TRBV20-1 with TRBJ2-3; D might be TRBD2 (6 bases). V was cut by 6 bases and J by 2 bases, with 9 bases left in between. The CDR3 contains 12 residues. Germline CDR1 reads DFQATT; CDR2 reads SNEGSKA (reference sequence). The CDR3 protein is CSAGLITDTQYF. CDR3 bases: TGCAGTGCCGGACTAATCACAGATACGCAGTATTTT.

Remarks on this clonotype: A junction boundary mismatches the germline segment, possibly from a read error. CDR3 sequence reads: CAGRKSGANVLTF. CDR3 coding DNA: TGCGCCGGCAGGAAATCTGGGGCCAACGTCCTGACTTTC. The chain uses TRBV4-1 and TRBJ2-6, with D hard to call. Germline CDR1 MGHRA, CDR2 YSYEKL. CDR3 length: 13 residues.